The present T cell receptor beta chain was sequenced within a study of T cells in Graves' hyperthyroidism and ophthalmopathy. RNA transcripts were the template for amplifying TCR beta CDR3 regions. With the HTBI primer set, the TCR CDR3 went through a first round of RT-PCR. TCRdb itself ran the multiplex PCR reads through MiXCR, one entry per CDR3 protein. This table has about 570,000 distinct CDR3 sequences, under 60% appearing once. The germline V gene encodes CDR1 LNHDA and CDR2 SQIVND (reference sequence). V lost 7 bases to trimming and J lost 7 bases, with 11 bases between them. The CDR3 loop spans 13 amino acids.

The sample was peripheral blood or thyroid tissue (not recorded which). The sequence was collected from an adult woman with Graves' disease, either hyperthyroidism or ophthalmopathy (not recorded which). The rearrangement joins TRBV19 to TRBJ1-6; D remains ambiguous. CDR3: CASKAASNSPLHF. The CDR3 DNA sequence: TGTGCCAGTAAAGCCGCGAGCAATTCACCCCTCCACTTT.